This T cell receptor beta chain appears in the sequencing data of a study of T cell repertoires in cytomegalovirus infection. The wider study: Public TCR beta signatures were indicative of both CMV infection and a matching HLA type.

TCRdb re-called the reads through MiXCR, storing one row per CDR3 protein. The data show 510,000 or so distinct CDR3 sequences, more than 25% seen once. This clonotype was counted only a few times. Specimen: PBMCs. The TCR sequence derives from a human donor in good health (CMV status not recorded). Some clones in this sample may be carry-over from other donors' samples.

The CDR3 spells CASSLAQREGGTQYF. CDR3 DNA sequence: TGTGCCAGCAGCTTAGCCCAACGGGAGGGTGGGACCCAGTACTTC. The chain uses TRBV7-2 and TRBJ2-5; 8 bases are a match to TRBD2. This CDR3 is built from 15 residues. Germline V gene data show CDR1 as SGHTA and CDR2 as FQGNSA. V lost 0 bases and J lost 7; bases outside the gene matches: 7. Full variable domain (rest looked up from reference TRBV7-2 and TRBJ2-5): GAGVSQSPSNKVTEKGKDVELRCDPISGHTALYWYRQSLGQGLEFLIYFQGNSAPDKSGLPSDRFSAERTGGSVSTLTIQRTQQEDSAVYLCASSLAQREGGTQYFGPGTRLLVL.